The sequence of this T cell receptor (beta chain) was determined in a study of neoadjuvant anti-PD-1 for oral cavity cancer. The CDR3 length is 13 residues. The germline V gene has CDR1 SEHNR and CDR2 FQNEAQ (reference sequence). Trimming removed 5 bases at V and 4 bases at J, with 11 bases between. The protocol was immunoSEQ multiplex PCR, while the TCRdb copy is restricted to in-frame clones and leaves out a portion. The table includes fewer than 15,000 clones, over 60% detected once. Time point here: after neoadjuvant nivolumab, at surgical resection. Patients were newly diagnosed with stage II-IVA oral cavity squamous cell carcinoma without prior systemic or radiation treatment.

This TCR was sampled from a person aged 35-79 years with oral cavity squamous cell carcinoma. The chain uses TRBV7-9 and TRBJ1-1, with D possibly matching TRBD1 (5 bases). Specimen: PBMCs, collected after nivolumab (anti-PD-1) treatment. CDR3 region: CASSQLQGTEAFF. CDR3 DNA: TGTGCCAGCAGCCAGCTGCAGGGCACTGAAGCTTTCTTT.